The rows below give T cell receptor beta chains drawn from one sample of a study of radiotherapy plus CTLA-4 blockade in lung cancer. Profiled with immunoSEQ multiplex PCR; TCRdb holds only in-frame clones, not every one. The data hold about 120,000 clones, with about 83% observed a single time. The sample in question was peripheral blood, obtained from a patient treated with radiotherapy plus ipilimumab. The source of these receptors is a human donor with non-small cell lung cancer who had a partial response to radiotherapy plus ipilimumab. The CDR3 runs from the conserved cysteine through the conserved F or W. The order of the fields is V gene, J gene, clone size, CDR3 protein. Clone size is shown for a subset of rows, as once, few, many or a class of expanded clone.

v_call: TRBV4-3
j_call: TRBJ2-1
clone_size: NA
cdr3_aa: CASSRLAGGPGNEQFF

v_call: TRBV15
j_call: TRBJ1-4
clone_size: NA
cdr3_aa: CATNQGDATNEKLFF

v_call: TRBV6-1
j_call: TRBJ2-7
clone_size: once
cdr3_aa: CASSEYGIETYEQYF

v_call: TRBV27
j_call: TRBJ1-2
clone_size: many
cdr3_aa: CASSLGTGYGYTF

v_call: TRBV29-1
j_call: TRBJ1-1
clone_size: NA
cdr3_aa: CSGRHGGKGTEAFF

v_call: TRBV14
j_call: TRBJ1-2
clone_size: NA
cdr3_aa: CASSPGLSSRRDYGYTF

v_call: TRBV13
j_call: TRBJ2-2
clone_size: NA
cdr3_aa: CASSLDFYTGELFF

v_call: TRBV6-5
j_call: TRBJ2-1
clone_size: NA
cdr3_aa: CASASRAGGRDEQFF

v_call: TRBV7-9
j_call: TRBJ2-1
clone_size: NA
cdr3_aa: CASQTGLADIDEQFF

v_call: TRBV5-4
j_call: TRBJ1-4
clone_size: NA
cdr3_aa: CASSLVGGAGEKLFF

v_call: TRBV7-8
j_call: TRBJ1-2
clone_size: NA
cdr3_aa: CASSRRDRAHGYTF

v_call: TRBV6-5
j_call: TRBJ1-5
clone_size: NA
cdr3_aa: CATTGGFGNQPQHF

v_call: TRBV18
j_call: TRBJ1-1
clone_size: NA
cdr3_aa: CASSGRTGPTEAFF

v_call: TRBV14
j_call: TRBJ2-1
clone_size: NA
cdr3_aa: CATSRRSYNEQFF

v_call: TRBV6-1
j_call: TRBJ2-1
clone_size: NA
cdr3_aa: CASSGNRVGSYNEQFF

v_call: TRBV2
j_call: TRBJ1-5
clone_size: NA
cdr3_aa: CASTGQAILQPQHF

v_call: TRBV4-2
j_call: TRBJ2-2
clone_size: few
cdr3_aa: CASSQGQGTGGELFF

v_call: TRBV27
j_call: TRBJ1-1
clone_size: NA
cdr3_aa: CASSLSGDLEAFF

v_call: TRBV7-8
j_call: TRBJ1-6
clone_size: once
cdr3_aa: CASSFVGGLDSPLHF